Below, one T cell receptor beta chain is given with its context. Its antigen is unknown. The CDR3 length is 16 residues. Germline V gene sequence: CDR1 LGHNA, CDR2 YNFKEQ. Trimming left V 0 bases short and J 7 bases short, with 16 bases between. The source of the sample is a study of T cell repertoires in cytomegalovirus infection. At the level of the study: Newly reported HLA-C-restricted and thoroughly characterized HLA-B-restricted CMV epitopes were employed. Signatures in public TCR beta sequences pointed to both CMV infection and matching HLA type. Findings of the study overall: Across the ex vivo response, the dominant clonotypes were HLA-C-restricted CMV-specific TCR beta clonotypes. Identification of carriers of CMV plus the relevant HLA was performed using cumulative public TCR beta family frequency.

TCRdb reprocessed the reads with MiXCR, giving one entry per CDR3 protein. The sample gives hundreds of thousands of distinct CDR3 sequences, roughly 31% of which show up once; roughly 13% is in the top ten. The material sequenced was cultured CD8+ T cells from PBMCs, taken from culture after CMV antigen stimulation. The chain has TRBV4-2 and TRBJ2-1; D gene unclear. The sequence came from a human donor in good health (CMV status not recorded). Some clones in this sample may be carry-over from other donors' samples. This CDR3 reads CASSQETGYTRNEQFF. CDR3 bases: TGTGCCAGCAGCCAAGAAACGGGTTACACAAGGAATGAGCAGTTCTTC.